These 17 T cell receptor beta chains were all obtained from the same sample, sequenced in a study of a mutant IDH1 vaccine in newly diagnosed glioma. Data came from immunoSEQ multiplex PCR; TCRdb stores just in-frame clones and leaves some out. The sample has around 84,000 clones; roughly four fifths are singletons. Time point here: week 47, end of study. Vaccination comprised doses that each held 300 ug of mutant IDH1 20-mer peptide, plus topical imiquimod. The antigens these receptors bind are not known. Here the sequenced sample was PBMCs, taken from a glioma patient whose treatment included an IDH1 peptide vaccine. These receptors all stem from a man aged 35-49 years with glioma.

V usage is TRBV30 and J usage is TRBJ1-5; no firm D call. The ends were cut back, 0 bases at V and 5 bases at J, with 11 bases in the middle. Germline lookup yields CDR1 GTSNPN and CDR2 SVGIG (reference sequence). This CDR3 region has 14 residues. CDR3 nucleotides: TGTGCCTGGAGTGTACGCCCAACGGATCAGCCCCAGCATTTT. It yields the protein CAWSVRPTDQPQHF. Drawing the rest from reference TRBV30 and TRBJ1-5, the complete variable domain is SQTIHQWPATLVQPVGSPLSLECTVEGTSNPNLYWYRQAAGRGLQLLFYSVGIGQISSEVPQNLSASRPQDRQFILSSKKLLLSDSGFYLCAWSVRPTDQPQHFGDGTRLSIL.

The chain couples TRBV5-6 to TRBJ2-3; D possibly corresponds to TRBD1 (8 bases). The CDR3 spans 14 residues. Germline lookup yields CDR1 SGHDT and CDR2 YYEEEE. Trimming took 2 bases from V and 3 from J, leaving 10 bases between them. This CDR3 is CASSLQGGTDTQYF. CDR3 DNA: TGTGCCAGCAGCTTACAGGGGGGGACAGATACGCAGTATTTT.

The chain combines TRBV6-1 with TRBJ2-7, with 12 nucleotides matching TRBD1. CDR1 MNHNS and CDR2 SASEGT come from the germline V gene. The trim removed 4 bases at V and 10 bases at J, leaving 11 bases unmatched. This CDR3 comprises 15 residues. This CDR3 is CASSVIVGTGGPQYF. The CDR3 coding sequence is TGTGCCAGCAGTGTCATCGTTGGGACAGGGGGCCCACAGTACTTC.

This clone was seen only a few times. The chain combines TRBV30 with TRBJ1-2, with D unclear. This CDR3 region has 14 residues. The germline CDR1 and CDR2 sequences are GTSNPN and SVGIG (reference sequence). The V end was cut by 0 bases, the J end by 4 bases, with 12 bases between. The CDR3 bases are TGTGCCTGGAGTGTGGTTACTGGGCCCTATGGCTACACCTTC. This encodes CAWSVVTGPYGYTF.

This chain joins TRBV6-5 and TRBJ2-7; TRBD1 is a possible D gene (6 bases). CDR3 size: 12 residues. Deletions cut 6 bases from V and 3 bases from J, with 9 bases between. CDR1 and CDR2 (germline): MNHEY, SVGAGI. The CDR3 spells CASRDSFYEQYF. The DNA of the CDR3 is TGTGCCAGCAGGGACAGTTTCTACGAGCAGTACTTC.

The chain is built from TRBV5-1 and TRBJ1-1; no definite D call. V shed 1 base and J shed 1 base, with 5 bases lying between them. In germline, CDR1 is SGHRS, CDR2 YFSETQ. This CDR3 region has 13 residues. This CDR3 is CASSLRGNTEAFF. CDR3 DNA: TGCGCCAGCAGCTTGAGAGGGAACACTGAAGCTTTCTTT.

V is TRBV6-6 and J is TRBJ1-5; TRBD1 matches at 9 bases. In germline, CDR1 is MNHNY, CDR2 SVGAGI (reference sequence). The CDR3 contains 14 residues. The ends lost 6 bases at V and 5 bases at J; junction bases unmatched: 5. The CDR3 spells CASSRGQGHQPQHF. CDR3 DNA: TGTGCCAGCAGCAGGGGACAGGGACATCAGCCCCAGCATTTT.

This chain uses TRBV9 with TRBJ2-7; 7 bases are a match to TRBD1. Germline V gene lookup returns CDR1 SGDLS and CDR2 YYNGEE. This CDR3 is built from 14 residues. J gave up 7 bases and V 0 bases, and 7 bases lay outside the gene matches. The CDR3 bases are TGTGCCAGCAGCGTAGCCGGGACAGTCGATGAGCAGTACTTC. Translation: CASSVAGTVDEQYF.

The CDR3 DNA is TGTGCCAGCAGCCCCATCGATGGGGGGCAAGGCTACACCTTC. Amino acid sequence: CASSPIDGGQGYTF. The chain recombines TRBV9 with TRBJ1-2; D is possibly TRBD1 (6 bases). The V gene lost 4 bases and the J gene lost 8 bases, with 18 bases spanning the gap. From germline, CDR1 is SGDLS and CDR2 YYNGEE. The CDR3 is 14 residues long.

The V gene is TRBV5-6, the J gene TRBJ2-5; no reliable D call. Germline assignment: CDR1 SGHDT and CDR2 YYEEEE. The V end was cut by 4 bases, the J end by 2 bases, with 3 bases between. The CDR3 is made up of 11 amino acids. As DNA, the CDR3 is TGTGCCAGCAGCCTGCAAGAGACCCAGTACTTC. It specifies CASSLQETQYF.

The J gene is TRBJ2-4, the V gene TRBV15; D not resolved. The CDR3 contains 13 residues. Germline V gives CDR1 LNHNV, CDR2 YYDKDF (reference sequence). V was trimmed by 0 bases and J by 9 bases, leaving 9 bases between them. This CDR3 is CATSRDWYGIQYF. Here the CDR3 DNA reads TGTGCCACCAGCAGAGATTGGTATGGCATTCAGTACTTC.

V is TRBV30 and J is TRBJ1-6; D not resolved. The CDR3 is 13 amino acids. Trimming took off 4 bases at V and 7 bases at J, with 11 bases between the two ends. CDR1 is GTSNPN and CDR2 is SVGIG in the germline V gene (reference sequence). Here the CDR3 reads CAWMSETNSPLHF. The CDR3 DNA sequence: TGTGCCTGGATGTCGGAGACCAATTCACCCCTCCACTTT.

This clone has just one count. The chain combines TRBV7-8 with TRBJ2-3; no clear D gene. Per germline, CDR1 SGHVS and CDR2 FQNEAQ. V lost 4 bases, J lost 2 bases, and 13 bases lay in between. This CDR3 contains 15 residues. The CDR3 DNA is TGTGCCAGCAGCTACGACTGGATATCCACAGATACGCAGTATTTT. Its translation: CASSYDWISTDTQYF. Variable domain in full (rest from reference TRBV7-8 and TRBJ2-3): GAGVSQSPRYKVAKRGQDVALRCDPISGHVSLFWYQQALGQGPEFLTYFQNEAQLDKSGLPSDRFFAERPEGSVSTLKIQRTQQEDSAVYLCASSYDWISTDTQYFGPGTRLTVL.

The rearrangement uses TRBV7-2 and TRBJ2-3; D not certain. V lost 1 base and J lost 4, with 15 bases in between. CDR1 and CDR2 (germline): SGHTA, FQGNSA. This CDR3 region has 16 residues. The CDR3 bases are TGTGCCAGCAGCTTAGAGGTCAACTCCCCCCCAGATACGCAGTATTTT. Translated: CASSLEVNSPPDTQYF.

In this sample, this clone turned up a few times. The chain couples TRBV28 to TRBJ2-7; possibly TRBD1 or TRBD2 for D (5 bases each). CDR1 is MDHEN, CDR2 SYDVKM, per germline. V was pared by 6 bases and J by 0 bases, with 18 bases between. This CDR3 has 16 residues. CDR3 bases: TGTGCCAGCAGGTTAAGACCGGGACGGGACTCCTACGAGCAGTACTTC. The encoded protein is CASRLRPGRDSYEQYF.

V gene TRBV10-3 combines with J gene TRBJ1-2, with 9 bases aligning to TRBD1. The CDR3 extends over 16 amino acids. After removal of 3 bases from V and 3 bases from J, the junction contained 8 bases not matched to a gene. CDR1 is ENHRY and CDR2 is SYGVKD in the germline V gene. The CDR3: CAISDTVRQGDYGYTF. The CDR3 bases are TGTGCCATCAGTGATACCGTACGACAGGGGGACTATGGCTACACCTTC.

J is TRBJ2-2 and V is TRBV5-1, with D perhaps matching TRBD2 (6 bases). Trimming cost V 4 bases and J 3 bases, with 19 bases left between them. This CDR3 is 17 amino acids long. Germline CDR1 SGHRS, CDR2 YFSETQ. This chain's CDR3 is CASSTSGTGRYTGELFF. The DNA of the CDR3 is TGCGCCAGCAGCACATCAGGGACTGGGCGATACACCGGGGAGCTGTTTTTT.